A selection of T cell receptor beta chains follows, all from one sample in a study of blood T cell repertoires in COVID-19. Method: immunoSEQ multiplex PCR; TCRdb's copy keeps in-frame clones and lacks some. The table has under 300,000 clones, about 83% seen once. Sequenced input: peripheral blood. The receptors were sampled from a middle-aged man with acute or convalescent COVID-19. CDR3s leave out the opening cysteine and the closing phenylalanine or tryptophan. Each record gives: V gene, CDR3 length, J gene, CDR3 protein.

>TRBV5-1|11|TRBJ2-7
ASSWGQGDEQY
>TRBV7-8|15|TRBJ1-4
ASSWGQLVGTNEKLF
>TRBV10-1|12|TRBJ1-3
ASSDRISGNTIY
>TRBV6-5|9|TRBJ2-1
ASRGQGFKF
>TRBV11-3|12|TRBJ1-1
ASSSFTGWTEAF
>TRBV4-2|13|TRBJ1-2
ASSAGDRGSYGYT
>TRBV6-5|13|TRBJ2-1
ASSGQASSYNEQF
>TRBV11-3|15|TRBJ1-2
ASSLDGRGRFFYGYT
>TRBV6-1|11|TRBJ1-1
ASSETQGTEAF
>TRBV19|10|TRBJ1-3
ASRELGNTIY
>TRBV19|13|TRBJ2-7
ASSLAGQVSYEQY
>TRBV29-1|11|TRBJ1-4
SVGQANSEKLF
>TRBV2|13|TRBJ1-6
ASSVSGTGASPLH
>TRBV30|13|TRBJ2-5
AWNTKSRSQETQY
>TRBV12-3/TRBV12-4|11|TRBJ2-3
ASSREAGDTQY
>TRBV5-4|13|TRBJ2-5
ASSGVAGGKETQY
>TRBV5-1|14|TRBJ2-7
ASSFGQGRTSNEQY
>TRBV11-3|15|TRBJ2-1
ASSLSSRLAAYNEQF
>TRBV5-1|10|TRBJ2-2
ASTFPPGELF
>TRBV7-8|14|TRBJ1-6
ASSLIAQGVNSPLH
>TRBV6-5|13|TRBJ2-7
ASSYSLGPYDEQY
>TRBV11-2|13|TRBJ2-7
ASSLFAQLSYEQY
>TRBV10-1|13|TRBJ1-3
ASSEHRGSGNTIY
>TRBV6-5|12|TRBJ2-7
ATAGHPDLDEQY
>TRBV14|13|TRBJ2-1
ASSQVAGAYNEQF
>TRBV6-5|12|TRBJ2-7
ASSYFGQGNEQY
>TRBV4-1|16|TRBJ1-6
ASSQRWTSSSYNSPLH
>TRBV5-4|12|TRBJ1-1
ASSLWLQNTEAF
>TRBV14|11|TRBJ1-1
ASSQERITEAF
>TRBV12-5|14|TRBJ1-2
ASGLVPGGLDYGYT
>TRBV6-5|12|TRBJ2-5
ASSLTGGQETQY
>TRBV4-1|16|TRBJ2-6
ASSQEWGQFSGANVLT
>TRBV28|16|TRBJ1-6
ASSLLGLGTGGNSPLH
>TRBV9|9|TRBJ1-2
ASRYGNGYT
>TRBV28|14|TRBJ2-7
ASSVLSGTGVGEQY
>TRBV19|12|TRBJ1-1
ASSIAGQHTEAF
>TRBV4-1|17|TRBJ2-6
ASSHYTGTGLPGANVLT